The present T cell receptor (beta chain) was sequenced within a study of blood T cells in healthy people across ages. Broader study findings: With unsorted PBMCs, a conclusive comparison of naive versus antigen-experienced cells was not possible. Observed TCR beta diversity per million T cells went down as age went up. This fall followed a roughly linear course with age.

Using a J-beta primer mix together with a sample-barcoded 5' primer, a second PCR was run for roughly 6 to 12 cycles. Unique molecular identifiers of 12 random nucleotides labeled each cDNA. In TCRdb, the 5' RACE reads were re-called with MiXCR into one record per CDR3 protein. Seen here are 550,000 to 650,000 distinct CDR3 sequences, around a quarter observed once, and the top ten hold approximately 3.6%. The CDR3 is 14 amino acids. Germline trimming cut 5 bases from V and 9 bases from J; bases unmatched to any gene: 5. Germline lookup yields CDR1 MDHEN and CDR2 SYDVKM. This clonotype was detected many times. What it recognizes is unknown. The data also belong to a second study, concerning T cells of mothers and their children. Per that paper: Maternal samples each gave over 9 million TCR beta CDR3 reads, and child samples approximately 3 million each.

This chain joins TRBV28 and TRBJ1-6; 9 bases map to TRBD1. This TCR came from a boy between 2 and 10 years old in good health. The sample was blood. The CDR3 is CASSPQGASSPLHF. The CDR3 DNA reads TGTGCCAGCAGTCCACAGGGGGCTAGTTCACCCCTCCACTTT.